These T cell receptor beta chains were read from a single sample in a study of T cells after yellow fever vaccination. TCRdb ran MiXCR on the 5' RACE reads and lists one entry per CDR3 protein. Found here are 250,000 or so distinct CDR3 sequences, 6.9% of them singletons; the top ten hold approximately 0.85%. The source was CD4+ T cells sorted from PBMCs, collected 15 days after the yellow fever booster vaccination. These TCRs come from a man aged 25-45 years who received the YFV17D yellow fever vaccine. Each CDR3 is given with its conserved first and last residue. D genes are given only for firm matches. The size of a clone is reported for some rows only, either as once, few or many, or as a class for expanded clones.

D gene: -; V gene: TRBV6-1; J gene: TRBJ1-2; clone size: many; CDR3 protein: CASRKAAFVGYTF; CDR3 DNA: TGTGCCAGCAGGAAGGCAGCATTTGTGGGCTACACCTTC
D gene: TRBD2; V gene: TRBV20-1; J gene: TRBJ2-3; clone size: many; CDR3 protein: CSAEAGVRTDTQYF; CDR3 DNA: TGCAGTGCTGAGGCGGGAGTGAGGACAGATACGCAGTATTTT
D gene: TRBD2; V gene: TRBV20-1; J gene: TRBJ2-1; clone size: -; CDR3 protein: CSARAGLAEYNEQFF; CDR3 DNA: TGCAGTGCTAGGGCGGGACTAGCGGAATACAATGAGCAGTTCTTC
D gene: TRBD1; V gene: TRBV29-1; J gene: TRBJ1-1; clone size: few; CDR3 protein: CSVRPQGVNTEAFF; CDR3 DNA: TGCAGCGTCCGACCCCAGGGGGTGAACACTGAAGCTTTCTTT
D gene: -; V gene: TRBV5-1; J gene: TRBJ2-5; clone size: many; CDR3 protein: CASSPGNKETQYF; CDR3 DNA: TGCGCCAGCAGCCCCGGGAACAAAGAGACCCAGTACTTC
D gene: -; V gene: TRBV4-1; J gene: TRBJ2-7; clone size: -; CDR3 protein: CASSQDRGAGPSYEQYF; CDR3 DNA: TGCGCCAGCAGCCAAGATCGAGGAGCGGGTCCCTCCTACGAGCAGTACTTC
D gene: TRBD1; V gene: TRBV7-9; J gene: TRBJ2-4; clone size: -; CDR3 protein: CASSLKDRDRHF; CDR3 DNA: TGTGCCAGCAGCTTAAAAGACCGGGACAGACACTTC
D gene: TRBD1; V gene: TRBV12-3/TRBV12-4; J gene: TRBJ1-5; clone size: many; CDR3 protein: CASNRGPNQPQHF; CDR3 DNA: TGTGCCAGCAACAGGGGACCAAATCAGCCCCAGCATTTT
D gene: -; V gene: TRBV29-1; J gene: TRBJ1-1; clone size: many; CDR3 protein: CSGERNTEAFF; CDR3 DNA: TGCAGCGGTGAGCGGAACACTGAAGCTTTCTTT
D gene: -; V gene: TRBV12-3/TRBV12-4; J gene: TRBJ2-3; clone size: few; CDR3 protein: CASSLTSDGSDTQYF; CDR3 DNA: TGTGCCAGCAGTTTGACTAGTGACGGGTCAGATACGCAGTATTTT
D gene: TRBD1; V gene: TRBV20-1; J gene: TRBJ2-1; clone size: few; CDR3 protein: CSASPVGQGYNEQFF; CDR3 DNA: TGCAGTGCTAGCCCCGTGGGACAGGGATACAATGAGCAGTTCTTC
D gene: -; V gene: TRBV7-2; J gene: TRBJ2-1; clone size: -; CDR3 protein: CASGAARGYNEQFF; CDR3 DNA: TGTGCCAGCGGAGCGGCTAGGGGGTACAATGAGCAGTTCTTC
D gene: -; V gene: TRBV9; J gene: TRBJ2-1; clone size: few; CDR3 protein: CASSNVAEQFF; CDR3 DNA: TGTGCCAGCAGCAACGTAGCGGAGCAGTTCTTC
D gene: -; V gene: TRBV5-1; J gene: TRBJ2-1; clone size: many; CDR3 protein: CASSLSPSRDEQFF; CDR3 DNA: TGCGCCAGCAGCTTGAGCCCCTCCCGGGATGAGCAGTTCTTC
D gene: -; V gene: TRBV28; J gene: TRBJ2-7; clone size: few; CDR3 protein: CATDSYYEQYF; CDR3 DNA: TGTGCCACGGACAGCTACTACGAGCAGTACTTC
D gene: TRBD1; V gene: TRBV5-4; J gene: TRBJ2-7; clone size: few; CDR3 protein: CASSLTGGLYEQYF; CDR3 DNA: TGTGCCAGCAGCTTAACAGGGGGGCTCTACGAGCAGTACTTC
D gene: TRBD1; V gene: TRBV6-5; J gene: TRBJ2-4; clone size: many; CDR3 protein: CASSYSTGAENIQYF; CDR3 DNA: TGTGCCAGCAGTTACTCGACAGGGGCGGAAAACATTCAGTACTTC
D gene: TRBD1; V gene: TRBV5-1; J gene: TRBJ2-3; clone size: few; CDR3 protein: CASSLVPRGLGTDTQYF; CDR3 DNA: TGCGCCAGCAGCTTGGTACCCAGGGGGCTCGGCACAGATACGCAGTATTTT
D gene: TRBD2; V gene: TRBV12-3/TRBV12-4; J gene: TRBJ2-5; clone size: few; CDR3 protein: CASSFAGASGRGTQETQYF; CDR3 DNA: TGTGCCAGCAGTTTTGCGGGGGCTAGCGGGAGGGGAACCCAAGAGACCCAGTACTTC
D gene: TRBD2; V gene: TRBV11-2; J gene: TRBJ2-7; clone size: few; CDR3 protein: CASSPLRSGRTFEQYF; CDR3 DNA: TGTGCCAGCAGCCCCCTTCGGAGCGGGAGAACGTTTGAGCAGTACTTC
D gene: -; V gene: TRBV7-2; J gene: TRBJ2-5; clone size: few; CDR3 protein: CASRPGTVIQETQYF; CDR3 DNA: TGTGCCAGCAGGCCGGGAACAGTGATTCAAGAGACCCAGTACTTC
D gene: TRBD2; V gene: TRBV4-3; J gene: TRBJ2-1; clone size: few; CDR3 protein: CASSQDPSGRAWDGEQFF; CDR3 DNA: TGCGCCAGCAGCCAAGATCCTAGCGGGAGGGCCTGGGACGGTGAGCAGTTCTTC
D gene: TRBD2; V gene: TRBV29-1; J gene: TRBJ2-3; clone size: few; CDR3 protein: CSVGVGGTDTQYF; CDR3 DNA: TGCAGCGTTGGGGTCGGGGGGACAGATACGCAGTATTTT
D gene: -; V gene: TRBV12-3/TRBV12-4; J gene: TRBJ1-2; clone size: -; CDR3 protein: CASSFSGPNYGYTF; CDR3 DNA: TGTGCCAGCAGTTTCTCAGGGCCCAACTATGGCTACACCTTC
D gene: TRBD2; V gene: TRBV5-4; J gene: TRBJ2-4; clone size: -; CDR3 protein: CASSLYGGRAEKRYF; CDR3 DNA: TGTGCCAGCAGCTTGTACGGCGGGAGGGCCGAAAAGCGGTACTTC
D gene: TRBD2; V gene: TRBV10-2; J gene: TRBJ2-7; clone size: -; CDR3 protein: CASSVWLAGGPGYEQYF; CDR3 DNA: TGCGCCAGCAGTGTATGGCTAGCGGGAGGGCCGGGGTACGAGCAGTACTTC
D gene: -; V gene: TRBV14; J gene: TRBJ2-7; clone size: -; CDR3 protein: CASGEGYEQYF; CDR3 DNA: TGTGCCAGTGGGGAAGGGTACGAGCAGTACTTC
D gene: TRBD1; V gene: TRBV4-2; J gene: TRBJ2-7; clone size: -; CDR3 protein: CASSQEGQPSSYEQYF; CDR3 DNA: TGTGCCAGCAGCCAAGAGGGACAGCCGAGCTCCTACGAGCAGTACTTC
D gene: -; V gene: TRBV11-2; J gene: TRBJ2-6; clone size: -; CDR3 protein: CASSLRAGSFVSGANVLTF; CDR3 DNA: TGTGCCAGCAGCTTAAGGGCAGGGAGTTTTGTCTCTGGGGCCAACGTCCTGACTTTC
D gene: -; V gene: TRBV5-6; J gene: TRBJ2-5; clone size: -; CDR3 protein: CASRVGEETQYF; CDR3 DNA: TGTGCCAGCAGGGTGGGAGAAGAGACCCAGTACTTC
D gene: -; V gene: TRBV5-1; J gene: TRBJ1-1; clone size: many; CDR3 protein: CASSLEQTKNTEAFF; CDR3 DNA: TGCGCCAGCAGCTTGGAGCAAACGAAGAACACTGAAGCTTTCTTT
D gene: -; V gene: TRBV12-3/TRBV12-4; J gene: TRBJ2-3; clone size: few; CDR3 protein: CATCQTSRSTDTQYF; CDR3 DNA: TGTGCCACATGCCAGACATCACGCAGCACAGATACGCAGTATTTT
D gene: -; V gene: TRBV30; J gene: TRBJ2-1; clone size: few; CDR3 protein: CAWSSRNEQFF; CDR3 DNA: TGTGCCTGGAGTTCGAGGAATGAGCAGTTCTTC
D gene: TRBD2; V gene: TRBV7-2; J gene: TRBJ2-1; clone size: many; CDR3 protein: CASRFTSGYNEQFF; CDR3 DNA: TGTGCCAGCAGATTTACTAGCGGCTACAATGAGCAGTTCTTC
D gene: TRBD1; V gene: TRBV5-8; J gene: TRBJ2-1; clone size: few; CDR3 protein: CASSLGSGQGALEQFF; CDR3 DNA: TGTGCCAGCAGCTTGGGTTCGGGACAGGGGGCGTTAGAGCAGTTCTTC